Presented here are 25 T cell receptor beta chains from one specimen sequenced in a study of T cells in localized non-small cell lung cancer. Generated by immunoSEQ multiplex PCR, the TCRdb table keeps only in-frame clones and is missing some. The table has roughly 1,200 clones, 15% to 20% seen once. Here the sequenced sample was lung tumor tissue, taken before any cancer treatment. The origin of the receptors is a woman aged 35 to 75 with stage II lung adenocarcinoma.

By share of the sample, this clone is large (0.1 to 1%). V usage is TRBV6-8 and J usage is TRBJ2-1; 7 nucleotides agree with TRBD2. Trimming at V came to 0 bases and at J to 16 bases, leaving 9 bases not matched to a gene. The CDR3 is made up of 13 amino acids. Germline-derived CDR1 and CDR2 are MNHGY and SAAAGT. Here the CDR3 reads CASSYSRGGRGFF. For the CDR3, the DNA is TGTGCCAGCAGTTACTCGCGGGGAGGGAGAGGTTTCTTC.

This clone was detected only a few times. The V gene is TRBV10-3, the J gene TRBJ2-1; 8 nucleotides line up with TRBD2. The CDR3 spans 13 residues. With 2 bases clipped from V and 10 bases from J, the junction kept 4 bases outside the gene matches. Germline V gives CDR1 ENHRY, CDR2 SYGVKD. The CDR3 sequence: CAISEGLAVEQFF. CDR3 DNA sequence: TGTGCCATCAGTGAGGGACTAGCCGTCGAGCAGTTCTTC.

This rearrangement joins TRBV6-8 to TRBJ2-7; D perhaps matches TRBD1 (5 bases). The CDR3 is 16 amino acids. Trimming left V 6 bases short and J 1 base short, with 19 bases between. Germline assignment: CDR1 MNHGY and CDR2 SAAAGT. In DNA form, the CDR3 reads TGTGCCAGCAGCCCAACCAGGGTGATACCATCCTACGAGCAGTACTTC. It specifies CASSPTRVIPSYEQYF.

This clone was counted between two and nine times. J is TRBJ1-1 and V is TRBV7-4; D unresolved. V was shortened by 5 bases and J by 0 bases, with 7 bases between the two germline ends. CDR3 length: 13 residues. Germline V gene data show CDR1 as SGHVT and CDR2 as SQSDAQ. The CDR3 spells CASSGSLNTEAFF. For the CDR3, the DNA is TGTGCCAGCAGCGGTTCATTGAACACTGAAGCTTTCTTT.

This clone has ten or more counts. The chain combines TRBV11-3 with TRBJ2-3, with D tentatively TRBD1 (5 bases). Germline assignment: CDR1 SGHNT and CDR2 YENEEA. The CDR3 is 14 amino acids. V dropped 1 base and J dropped 1 base, with 6 bases sitting between them. The CDR3 nucleotides are TGTGCCAGCAGCTTAGGGGGCGGCACAGATACGCAGTATTTT. Its protein product is CASSLGGGTDTQYF.

This clone was counted a few times. The V call is TRBV29-1, the J call TRBJ2-7; TRBD1 might be the D (5 bases). The V end lost 3 bases, the J end lost 6 bases, and 15 bases lay between the germline ends. Germline loops: CDR1 SQVTM, CDR2 ANQGSEA. CDR3 size: 13 residues. The CDR3 coding sequence is TGCAGCGTTGAGTTAGGACATTTACCCGAGCAGTACTTC. Protein sequence: CSVELGHLPEQYF.

This clone is medium-sized by share. The J gene is TRBJ2-7, the V gene TRBV4-1, with TRBD2 matching over 10 bases. Germline assignment: CDR1 MGHRA and CDR2 YSYEKL. The CDR3 is made up of 15 amino acids. V was pared by 4 bases and J by 6 bases, with 9 bases of the junction left unmatched. For the CDR3, the DNA is TGCGCCAGCAGCCTTACCCCCGGGACTAGCGCCGAGCAGTACTTC. Its protein is CASSLTPGTSAEQYF.

This rearrangement joins TRBV28 to TRBJ1-1, with D perhaps TRBD1 (6 bases). The CDR3 runs to 12 residues. Germline V gives CDR1 MDHEN, CDR2 SYDVKM. Deletions cut 7 bases from V and 6 bases from J, with 12 bases between. CDR3 bases: TGTGCCAGCAAAACAGGGACCTCTGAAGCTTTCTTT. Amino acid sequence: CASKTGTSEAFF.

The genes are TRBV12-1 and TRBJ2-6; the DNA was not compared with TRBD1, the D call given in the table. TRBV12-1 is a listed pseudogene. The CDR3 extends over 19 amino acids. The CDR3 reads CASSEHNVIGQSRANVLTF. The CDR3 nucleotides read TGTGCCAGCAGCGAGCATAATGTTATAGGACAAAGTCGGGCCAACGTCCTGACTTTC.

The sample holds a few counts of this clone. The chain carries TRBV11-3 and TRBJ2-1, with 9 bases fitting TRBD2. Germline lookup yields CDR1 SGHNT and CDR2 YENEEA. With V trimmed by 3 bases and J by 4 bases, 4 bases remained unmatched. The CDR3 sequence is 15 residues long. The CDR3 is CASSLSSGVYNEQFF. The CDR3 region has the DNA TGTGCCAGCAGCTTGTCTAGCGGGGTTTACAATGAGCAGTTCTTC.

Relative to its sample, this clone is medium-sized. V usage is TRBV11-3 and J usage is TRBJ1-1; D gene uncertain. Germline lookup yields CDR1 SGHNT and CDR2 YENEEA. Trimming took 3 bases from V and 1 from J, leaving 9 bases between them. The CDR3 consists of 14 residues. Written as DNA, the CDR3 is TGTGCCAGCAGCTTGGGGTACGGGAACACTGAAGCTTTCTTT. Translating gives CASSLGYGNTEAFF.

By sample share, this clone is medium-sized. The V call is TRBV9, the J call TRBJ2-3; TRBD1 might be the D (6 bases). The CDR3 is 15 amino acids. Germline assignment: CDR1 SGDLS and CDR2 YYNGEE. Trimming cost V 5 bases and J 2 bases, with 15 bases left between them. CDR3 in amino acids: CASSEGGGPTDTQYF. In DNA form, the CDR3 reads TGTGCCAGCAGTGAAGGTGGGGGCCCCACAGATACGCAGTATTTT. Filled out from reference TRBV9 and TRBJ2-3, the complete variable domain reads DSGVTQTPKHLITATGQRVTLRCSPRSGDLSVYWYQQSLDQGLQFLIQYYNGEERAKGNILERFSAQQFPDLHSELNLSSLELGDSALYFCASSEGGGPTDTQYFGPGTRLTVL.

The chain is built from TRBV5-1 and TRBJ2-7; 12 bases line up with TRBD2. Trimming at V came to 3 bases and at J to 11 bases, leaving 9 bases not matched to a gene. The CDR3 length is 14 residues. Germline-derived CDR1 and CDR2 are SGHRS and YFSETQ. CDR3 in DNA: TGCGCCAGCAGCTCCGGACTAGCGGGAAAAGAGGAGTACTTC. Encoded protein: CASSSGLAGKEEYF.

This clone has only a few counts. V is TRBV12-2 and J is TRBJ2-1; TRBD1 reflects the table's D call only, with no check against the DNA. TRBV12-2 is an annotated pseudogene. This CDR3 contains 14 residues. The CDR3 loop reads CASSQVQPYNEQFF. CDR3 DNA: TGTGCCTCAAGTCAGGTCCAGCCCTACAATGAGCAGTTCTTC.

In its sample, this clone was seen a few times. This chain links TRBV11-3 with TRBJ2-3; D is perhaps TRBD1 (7 bases). Trimming pared 5 bases from V and 1 base from J, leaving 16 bases between. Germline loops: CDR1 SGHNT, CDR2 YENEEA. The CDR3 is 16 amino acids. The CDR3: CASSPNRGGGTDTQYF. In DNA form, the CDR3 reads TGTGCCAGCAGCCCTAACAGGGGAGGCGGCACAGATACGCAGTATTTT.

The V and J genes are TRBV5-1 and TRBJ2-1; D is perhaps TRBD2 (5 bases). The germline CDR1 and CDR2 sequences are SGHRS and YFSETQ. The CDR3 runs 16 residues. With 0 bases removed from V and 5 bases from J, the gap between germline ends came to 15 bases. The CDR3 spells CASSLALDSINNEQFF. DNA of the CDR3: TGCGCCAGCAGCTTGGCCCTGGACTCCATAAACAATGAGCAGTTCTTC. The full variable domain, with the rest looked up from reference TRBV5-1 and TRBJ2-1, is KAGVTQTPRYLIKTRGQQVTLSCSPISGHRSVSWYQQTPGQGLQFLFEYFSETQRNKGNFPGRFSGRQFSNSRSEMNVSTLELGDSALYLCASSLALDSINNEQFFGPGTRLTVL.

This clone was picked up a small number of times. The chain links TRBV9 to TRBJ2-1; D gene uncertain. This CDR3 has 14 residues. V shed 0 bases and J shed 9 bases, with 13 bases lying between them. Per the germline V gene, CDR1 is SGDLS and CDR2 is YYNGEE. The CDR3 reads CASSVAGEWGEQFF. The CDR3 DNA is TGTGCCAGCAGCGTAGCTGGGGAATGGGGTGAGCAGTTCTTC.

This clone was observed a few times. The rearrangement links TRBV6-8 to TRBJ1-1; no clear D gene. Germline V gene data show CDR1 as MNHGY and CDR2 as SAAAGT. Trimming took off 4 bases at V and 0 bases at J, with 18 bases between the two ends. The CDR3 loop spans 17 amino acids. Here the CDR3 DNA reads TGTGCCAGCAGTTCCCGACCGGGCCCCACCATGAACACTGAAGCTTTCTTT. This codes for CASSSRPGPTMNTEAFF.

This clone is deemed large. V usage is TRBV6-8 and J usage is TRBJ2-7; 10 positions agree with TRBD2. The CDR3 length is 15 residues. Germline V CDR1 and CDR2: MNHGY, SAAAGT. With V trimmed by 6 bases and J by 2 bases, 7 bases remained unmatched. This CDR3 reads CASSLAGAAPYEQYF. The CDR3 DNA reads as TGTGCCAGCAGCCTAGCGGGGGCGGCCCCCTACGAGCAGTACTTC.

Within the sample, this clone is large (0.1 to 1%). The V gene is TRBV28, the J gene TRBJ1-2, with 7 bases identical to TRBD1. There are 13 residues in the CDR3. Germline lookup yields CDR1 MDHEN and CDR2 SYDVKM. The J segment lost 4 bases and the V segment lost 10 bases, leaving 9 bases of the junction unmatched. The CDR3 here is CATQTGQTYGYTF. CDR3 nucleotide sequence: TGTGCCACCCAGACGGGACAGACCTATGGCTACACCTTC.

This clone qualifies as medium-sized. The J gene is TRBJ1-1, the V gene TRBV7-2, with D perhaps matching TRBD1 (5 bases). The germline gives CDR1 SGHTA, CDR2 FQGNSA. With 1 base removed from V and 4 bases from J, the gap between germline ends came to 7 bases. The CDR3 runs 13 residues. The chain's CDR3 is CASSLGGGTEAFF. CDR3 DNA sequence: TGTGCCAGCAGCTTAGGTGGGGGCACTGAAGCTTTCTTT.

Relative to its sample, this clone is large (0.1 to 1%). The rearrangement joins TRBV11-3 to TRBJ1-4; no clear D gene. The CDR3 covers 15 residues. CDR1 and CDR2 from the germline V gene are SGHNT and YENEEA. Between the trimmed V and J ends, which lost 3 bases and 8 bases, there was a span of 16 bases. CDR3 DNA: TGTGCCAGCAGCTTCCTGATGGGGATCGGGGAAAAACTGTTTTTT. This translates into CASSFLMGIGEKLFF. The full variable domain, its missing parts supplied by reference TRBV11-3 and TRBJ1-4, is EAGVVQSPRYKIIEKKQPVAFWCNPISGHNTLYWYLQNLGQGPELLIRYENEEAVDDSQLPKDRFSAERLKGVDSTLKIQPAELGDSAVYLCASSFLMGIGEKLFFGSGTQLSVL.

This clone has only a few counts. The chain combines TRBV9 with TRBJ2-7, with D perhaps assigned TRBD1 or TRBD2 (5 bases each). V dropped 5 bases and J dropped 0 bases, with 15 bases sitting between them. This CDR3 has 15 residues. Germline CDR1 is SGDLS and CDR2 is YYNGEE. CDR3 nucleotides: TGTGCCAGCAGTTCCCTCGCAGGGAGCTCCTACGAGCAGTACTTC. This translates into CASSSLAGSSYEQYF.

V gene TRBV9 combines with J gene TRBJ1-5, with D perhaps matching TRBD1 (5 bases). The CDR3 runs 14 residues. Germline V gene sequence: CDR1 SGDLS, CDR2 YYNGEE. Between the trimmed V and J ends, which lost 4 bases and 1 base, there was a span of 9 bases. CDR3 DNA sequence: TGTGCCAGCAGCCCCGGGGGAAGCAATCAGCCCCAGCATTTT. It codes for CASSPGGSNQPQHF.

The chain employs TRBV6-8 and TRBJ1-2; perhaps TRBD1 as D (5 bases). Germline CDR1 is MNHGY and CDR2 is SAAAGT. V lost 0 bases and J lost 5, with 7 bases in between. This CDR3 is 13 amino acids long. The CDR3 DNA is TGTGCCAGCAGTTACTCCGGGGGGTATGGCTACACCTTC. This sequence encodes CASSYSGGYGYTF.